What follows are 20 T cell receptor beta chains derived from one specimen sequenced in a study of identifying expanded T cells in peripheral blood. Produced via immunoSEQ multiplex PCR; TCRdb's table is partial and in-frame only. This table holds 90,000 to 120,000 clones, 75% to 90% found once. The sample consisted of blood. The receptors here all came from a person aged 18-70 years in good health.

The CDR3 here is CASSQDGVGRPDSGNTIYF. CDR3 coding DNA: TGTGCCAGCAGCCAAGACGGAGTAGGGCGACCCGACTCTGGAAACACCATATATTTT. V and J are TRBV4-2 and TRBJ1-3; no reliable D call. This CDR3 contains 19 residues. Deletions cut 0 bases from V and 0 bases from J, with 18 bases between. The germline V gene encodes CDR1 LGHNA and CDR2 YNFKEQ.

This sequence joins TRBV6-1 and TRBJ2-7; no firm D call. Per germline, CDR1 MNHNS and CDR2 SASEGT. The CDR3 has 14 residues. Trimming removed 1 base at V and 3 bases at J, with 10 bases between. The CDR3: CASSEGPSLYEQYF. Written as DNA, the CDR3 is TGTGCCAGCAGTGAAGGCCCCAGCCTCTACGAGCAGTACTTC.

The chain carries TRBV6-5 and TRBJ1-2; D may be TRBD1 (5 bases). The germline CDR1 and CDR2 sequences are MNHEY and SVGAGI. The CDR3 loop spans 14 amino acids. Trimming pared 6 bases from V and 4 bases from J, leaving 15 bases between. CDR3 residues: CASSRSGSFYGYTF. The CDR3, as DNA: TGTGCCAGCAGCCGTTCAGGGTCTTTCTATGGCTACACCTTC.

The chain recombines TRBV13 with TRBJ2-2; the match to TRBD1 covers 7 bases. CDR3 length: 14 amino acids. The germline V gene encodes CDR1 PRHDT and CDR2 FYEKMQ (reference sequence). The junction had 4 bases not matched to a gene; V was cut back by 5 bases and J by 4 bases. The CDR3 coding sequence is TGTGCCAGCAGCCGCCGACAGGGCACCGGGGAGCTGTTTTTT. This sequence encodes CASSRRQGTGELFF. The full variable domain, completed using reference TRBV13 and TRBJ2-2, is AAGVIQSPRHLIKEKRETATLKCYPIPRHDTVYWYQQGPGQDPQFLISFYEKMQSDKGSIPDRFSAQQFSDYHSELNMSSLELGDSALYFCASSRRQGTGELFFGEGSRLTVL.

The rearrangement links TRBV6-5 to TRBJ1-2; 7 bases fit TRBD1. The V segment lost 5 bases and the J segment 8 bases; nucleotides outside the gene matches: 5. There are 12 residues in the CDR3. The germline gives CDR1 MNHEY, CDR2 SVGAGI. The CDR3 sequence is CASSKQGHGYTF. The CDR3 DNA is TGTGCCAGCAGTAAACAGGGGCACGGCTACACCTTC.

The rearrangement links TRBV5-4 to TRBJ1-1, with D tentatively TRBD1 (6 bases). Germline V gene sequence: CDR1 SGHNT, CDR2 YYREEE (reference sequence). The length of the CDR3 is 15 residues. V lost 3 bases to trimming and J lost 1 base, with 13 bases between them. CDR3 sequence reads: CASSSPSTGNTEAFF. The CDR3 nucleotides read TGTGCCAGCAGCTCACCCTCGACAGGGAACACTGAAGCTTTCTTT. The full variable domain, with the rest looked up from reference TRBV5-4 and TRBJ1-1, is ETGVTQSPTHLIKTRGQQVTLRCSSQSGHNTVSWYQQALGQGPQFIFQYYREEENGRGNFPPRFSGLQFPNYSSELNVNALELDDSALYLCASSSPSTGNTEAFFGQGTRLTVV.

This rearrangement joins TRBV20-1 to TRBJ1-2; TRBD1 matches 10 bases. V was clipped by 5 bases and J by 12 bases; unmatched bases: 6. This CDR3 is built from 11 residues. CDR1 and CDR2 (germline): DFQATT, SNEGSKA (reference sequence). Here the CDR3 DNA reads TGCAGTGCTCCGACAGGGGGCGAAGACACCTTC. Encoded protein: CSAPTGGEDTF.

The V and J genes are TRBV4-3 and TRBJ2-1; TRBD2 matches 11 bases. CDR3 length: 21 residues. After removal of 0 bases from V and 4 bases from J, the junction contained 17 bases not matched to a gene. Per the germline V gene, CDR1 is LGHNA and CDR2 is YSLEER. CDR3 loop: CASSQERAGRRTSGFYNEQFF. For the CDR3, the DNA is TGCGCCAGCAGCCAAGAACGAGCCGGCCGGCGGACTAGCGGGTTTTACAATGAGCAGTTCTTC.

The chain has TRBV6-1 and TRBJ1-5, with D possibly being TRBD1 (5 bases). Trimming removed 2 bases from V and 3 bases from J, with 11 bases in between. Looked up from germline, CDR1 is MNHNS and CDR2 is SASEGT. There are 15 residues in the CDR3. The CDR3 protein is CASSERRQNNQPQHF. The CDR3 DNA follows: TGTGCCAGCAGTGAACGAAGACAGAACAATCAGCCCCAGCATTTT.

This clone was found once. J is TRBJ2-7 and V is TRBV7-8, with TRBD1 as a possible D gene (6 bases). The CDR3 is 15 amino acids. Germline V gives CDR1 SGHVS, CDR2 FQNEAQ. V lost 7 bases to trimming and J lost 0 bases, with 16 bases between them. CDR3 coding DNA: TGTGCCAGCACCCAGGGGACACAATACTCCTACGAGCAGTACTTC. This translates into CASTQGTQYSYEQYF. Full variable domain (missing parts from reference TRBV7-8 and TRBJ2-7): GAGVSQSPRYKVAKRGQDVALRCDPISGHVSLFWYQQALGQGPEFLTYFQNEAQLDKSGLPSDRFFAERPEGSVSTLKIQRTQQEDSAVYLCASTQGTQYSYEQYFGPGTRLTVT.

The rearrangement uses TRBV2 and TRBJ1-1; TRBD1 agrees at 7 bases. With 11 bases clipped from V and 13 bases from J, the junction kept 16 bases outside the gene matches. The CDR3 extends over 12 amino acids. Germline lookup yields CDR1 SNHLY and CDR2 FYNNEI. The DNA for the CDR3 is TGTGCCCTGACCCTCAGGGGGACAGACGATTTCTTT. Its translation: CALTLRGTDDFF.

V gene TRBV21-1 combines with J gene TRBJ2-7. TRBV21-1 is noted as a pseudogene. The CDR3 consists of 14 residues. CDR3 nucleotides: TGTGCCAGCAGCAAAGCGCGGGACACCTACGAGCAGTACTTC. It specifies CASSKARDTYEQYF.

This clone was recorded only once. The chain uses TRBV7-9 and TRBJ2-5; the D gene could be TRBD1 or TRBD2 (6 bases each). The CDR3 is made up of 15 amino acids. The ends were cut back, 1 base at V and 2 bases at J, with 11 bases in the middle. CDR1 SEHNR and CDR2 FQNEAQ come from the germline V gene (reference sequence). CDR3 sequence: CASSLVGGAQETQYF. CDR3 coding DNA: TGTGCCAGCAGCTTAGTGGGGGGCGCGCAAGAGACCCAGTACTTC.

This sequence joins TRBV10-3 and TRBJ1-2, with D maybe TRBD1 (5 bases). Germline V gene sequence: CDR1 ENHRY, CDR2 SYGVKD. Trimming pared 4 bases from V and 0 bases from J, leaving 21 bases between. This CDR3 region has 18 residues. For the CDR3, the DNA is TGTGCCATCAGTGCTTCAAAAGGGATAGTAGGGGCTAACTATGGCTACACCTTC. Residues: CAISASKGIVGANYGYTF.

CDR3: CASSAGLAGDYEQYF. The DNA of the CDR3 is TGTGCCAGCAGCGCCGGACTAGCGGGGGACTACGAGCAGTACTTC. The genes are TRBV9 and TRBJ2-5, with TRBD2 identical over 13 bases. With the DNA end fitting TRBJ2-7 better, the J assignment may be wrong. The CDR3 is made up of 15 amino acids. Germline-derived CDR1 and CDR2 are SGDLS and YYNGEE.

The V gene is TRBV6-6, the J gene TRBJ2-2; D remains unclear. V was shortened by 2 bases and J by 5 bases, with 3 bases between the two germline ends. The CDR3 consists of 12 residues. CDR1 and CDR2 (germline): MNHNY, SVGAGI (reference sequence). This chain's CDR3 is CASSYLTGELFF. The CDR3 nucleotides are TGTGCCAGCAGTTACCTGACCGGGGAGCTGTTTTTT.

V is TRBV6-1 and J is TRBJ2-3, with 11 bases identical to TRBD1. The CDR3 sequence is 13 residues long. The V segment lost 4 bases and the J segment 8 bases; nucleotides outside the gene matches: 2. The germline V gene has CDR1 MNHNS and CDR2 SASEGT. CDR3 residues: CASSVGTGGTQYF. The CDR3 bases are TGTGCCAGCAGTGTGGGGACAGGGGGTACGCAGTATTTT.

The J gene is TRBJ2-1, the V gene TRBV7-2; D remains unclear. This CDR3 is 14 amino acids long. The V end lost 1 base, the J end lost 4 bases, and 8 bases lay between the germline ends. Per the germline V gene, CDR1 is SGHTA and CDR2 is FQGNSA. The CDR3 sequence is CASSLVTVYNEQFF. DNA for the CDR3: TGTGCCAGCAGCTTAGTGACCGTGTACAATGAGCAGTTCTTC.

This chain uses TRBV10-3 with TRBJ2-7, with TRBD1 matching over 9 bases. The germline CDR1 and CDR2 sequences are ENHRY and SYGVKD. V lost 1 base and J lost 3; bases outside the gene matches: 10. CDR3 length: 17 residues. The CDR3 loop reads CAISELLGTGLRYEQYF. In nucleotides, the CDR3 is TGTGCCATCAGTGAGTTACTTGGGACAGGGCTGCGCTACGAGCAGTACTTC.

The chain has TRBV28 and TRBJ2-3; D ambiguous. From germline, CDR1 is MDHEN and CDR2 SYDVKM. This CDR3 has 14 amino acids. The V end lost 3 bases, the J end lost 4 bases, and 11 bases lay between the germline ends. CDR3 in DNA: TGTGCCAGCAGTTTTGTGGCAACGGCAGATACGCAGTATTTT. Amino acids: CASSFVATADTQYF.